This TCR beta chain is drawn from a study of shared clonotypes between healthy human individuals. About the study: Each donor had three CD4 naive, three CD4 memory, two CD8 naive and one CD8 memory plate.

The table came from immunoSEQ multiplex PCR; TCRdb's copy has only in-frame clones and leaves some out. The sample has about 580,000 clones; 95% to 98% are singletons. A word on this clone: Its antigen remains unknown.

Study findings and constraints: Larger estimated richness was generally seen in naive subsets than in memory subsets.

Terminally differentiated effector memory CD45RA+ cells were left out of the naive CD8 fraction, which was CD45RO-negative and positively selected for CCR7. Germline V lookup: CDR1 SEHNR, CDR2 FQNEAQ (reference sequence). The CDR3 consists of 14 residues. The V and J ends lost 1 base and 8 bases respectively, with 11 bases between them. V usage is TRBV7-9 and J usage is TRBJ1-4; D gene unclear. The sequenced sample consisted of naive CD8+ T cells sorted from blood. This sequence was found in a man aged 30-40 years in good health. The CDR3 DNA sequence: TGTGCCAGCAGCTTAGGAGGGAATGGAGAAAAACTGTTTTTT. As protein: CASSLGGNGEKLFF.